A selection of T cell receptor beta chains follows, all from one sample in a study of breast tumors, draining lymph nodes, adjacent tissues. TCRdb itself ran the multiplex PCR reads through MiXCR, one entry per CDR3 protein. In the table there are approximately 12,000 distinct CDR3 sequences, 50% of which are singletons. The sequenced material came from tumor-adjacent breast tissue. Source of these receptors: a female donor with breast cancer. Some clones in this sample may be carry-over from other donors' samples. CDR3s include the opening cysteine and the closing phenylalanine or tryptophan. Each record gives: D gene, J gene, clone size, V gene, CDR3 DNA, CDR3 protein. The D gene is left open where the match is weak. Only part of the rows carry a size: once, few, many, or a class if the clone is expanded.

d_gene: .; j_gene: TRBJ1-3; abundance: .; v_gene: TRBV7-9; CDR3nt: TGTGCCAGCAGCGACACAACCGGAAACACCATATATTTT; CDR3aa: CASSDTTGNTIYF
d_gene: .; j_gene: TRBJ2-7; abundance: .; v_gene: TRBV7-6; CDR3nt: TGTGCCAGCAGCGACACACAAGTCCTCTACGAGCAGTACTTC; CDR3aa: CASSDTQVLYEQYF
d_gene: TRBD2; j_gene: TRBJ2-2; abundance: many; v_gene: TRBV14; CDR3nt: TGTGCCAGCAGCCGAGGGACTAGCGGGAACACCGGGGAGCTGTTTTTT; CDR3aa: CASSRGTSGNTGELFF
d_gene: TRBD1; j_gene: TRBJ1-2; abundance: many; v_gene: TRBV9; CDR3nt: TGTGCCAGCAGCTCCCGACAGGGGGAGGGTGGCTACACCTTC; CDR3aa: CASSSRQGEGGYTF
d_gene: .; j_gene: TRBJ2-6; abundance: medium-sized; v_gene: TRBV9; CDR3nt: TGTGCCAGCAGCGTAGGGGGGACTGGGGCCAACGTCCTGACTTTC; CDR3aa: CASSVGGTGANVLTF
d_gene: .; j_gene: TRBJ2-5; abundance: .; v_gene: TRBV20-1; CDR3nt: TGCAGTGCTCAGTACCAAGAGACCCAGTCCTTC; CDR3aa: CSAQYQETQSF
d_gene: .; j_gene: TRBJ1-4; abundance: many; v_gene: TRBV5-1; CDR3nt: TGCGCCAGCCAGGGTGGCGAAAAACTGTTTTTT; CDR3aa: CASQGGEKLFF
d_gene: TRBD2; j_gene: TRBJ2-1; abundance: medium-sized; v_gene: TRBV7-9; CDR3nt: TGTGCCAGCAGCCGTCCAGCGGGAAACAATGAGCAGTTCTTC; CDR3aa: CASSRPAGNNEQFF
d_gene: TRBD2; j_gene: TRBJ2-1; abundance: .; v_gene: TRBV20-1; CDR3nt: TGCAGTGCTAGAGCGCCCAGCGGGAGGGCCAATGAGCAGTTCTTC; CDR3aa: CSARAPSGRANEQFF
d_gene: TRBD1; j_gene: TRBJ2-7; abundance: once; v_gene: TRBV28; CDR3nt: TGTGCCAGCAGGGTAGGGACAGGGATTTACGAGCAGTACTTC; CDR3aa: CASRVGTGIYEQYF
d_gene: .; j_gene: TRBJ2-7; abundance: .; v_gene: TRBV20-1; CDR3nt: TGCAGTGCTCCCCTCTTCGGGACATCTACTAGATCCTACGAGCAGTACTTC; CDR3aa: CSAPLFGTSTRSYEQYF
d_gene: TRBD2; j_gene: TRBJ2-2; abundance: few; v_gene: TRBV24-1; CDR3nt: TGTGCCACCAGTGATCTTGGGACTAGCGGGAGATCGAACACCGGGGAGCTGTTTTTT; CDR3aa: CATSDLGTSGRSNTGELFF